This entry lists 21 T cell receptor beta chains sequenced from one sample in a study of cytomegalovirus exposure and HLA in healthy donors. It was with 60 Vbeta and 13 Jbeta primers that the PCR ran. The table came from immunoSEQ multiplex PCR; TCRdb's copy has only in-frame clones and leaves some out. This sample contains about 130,000 clones. Sequencing was carried out using PBMCs. The receptors shown here come from a man between 18 and 35 years old in good health and CMV-seronegative.

The J gene is TRBJ1-1, the V gene TRBV6-5, with D perhaps matching TRBD1 (5 bases). V was pared by 6 bases and J by 0 bases, with 11 bases between. The CDR3 is 14 amino acids. Germline assignment: CDR1 MNHEY and CDR2 SVGAGI. The CDR3 DNA is TGTGCCAGCAGGTGGACAACGGTGAACACTGAAGCTTTCTTT. Translation: CASRWTTVNTEAFF.

The chain is built from TRBV7-9 and TRBJ2-7, with 7 bases fitting TRBD2. V was clipped by 5 bases and J by 5 bases; unmatched bases: 12. Germline CDR1 SEHNR, CDR2 FQNEAQ (reference sequence). The CDR3 runs to 15 residues. The CDR3 DNA follows: TGTGCCAGCAGCCCCCGGGGGGAAGGCCTCGACGAGCAGTACTTC. It encodes CASSPRGEGLDEQYF.

Turning to this clone: This same CDR3 is encoded by further DNA sequences in the sample. This rearrangement joins TRBV19 to TRBJ2-1, with 8 bases that match TRBD1. V lost 3 bases and J lost 2; bases outside the gene matches: 3. The germline V gene encodes CDR1 LNHDA and CDR2 SQIVND (reference sequence). The CDR3 totals 15 residues. In nucleotides, the CDR3 is TGTGCCAGTAGTATCACAGGGGGACCCTACAATGAGCAGTTCTTC. The encoded protein is CASSITGGPYNEQFF.

The chain joins TRBV6-5 to TRBJ2-3; TRBD1 agrees at 9 bases. Germline V gene sequence: CDR1 MNHEY, CDR2 SVGAGI. The CDR3 length is 15 residues. The ends lost 4 bases at V and 4 bases at J; junction bases unmatched: 6. The CDR3 DNA reads TGTGCCAGCAGTTCTACAGGGGGCTGGGCAGATACGCAGTATTTT. The encoded protein is CASSSTGGWADTQYF.

The genes are TRBV9 and TRBJ2-5, with TRBD2 identical over 7 bases. V was clipped by 2 bases and J by 2 bases; unmatched bases: 6. CDR1 is SGDLS and CDR2 is YYNGEE in the germline V gene. This CDR3 is 15 amino acids long. CDR3 bases: TGTGCCAGCAGCGTCCGGGGGGAAAATCAAGAGACCCAGTACTTC. Residues: CASSVRGENQETQYF.

The chain has TRBV7-9 and TRBJ1-2; D gene unclear. V gave up 8 bases and J gave up 6 bases, with 22 bases separating them. The CDR3 has 15 amino acids. Per germline, CDR1 SEHNR and CDR2 FQNEAQ (reference sequence). The CDR3 DNA sequence: TGTGCCAGCCCCGGGAGGCCCGGTGGGTATGATGGCTACACCTTC. Translated, it gives CASPGRPGGYDGYTF. Full variable domain (missing parts from reference TRBV7-9 and TRBJ1-2): DTGVSQNPRHKITKRGQNVTFRCDPISEHNRLYWYRQTLGQGPEFLTYFQNEAQLEKSRLLSDRFSAERPKGSFSTLEIQRTEQGDSAMYLCASPGRPGGYDGYTFGSGTRLTVV.

The chain couples TRBV27 to TRBJ1-5; D is unclear. Germline V gene data show CDR1 as MNHEY and CDR2 as SMNVEV (reference sequence). CDR3 size: 14 residues. Trimming cost V 6 bases and J 2 bases, with 11 bases left between them. This chain's CDR3 is CASRRLYGNQPQHF. The CDR3 bases are TGTGCCAGCAGGAGGTTGTATGGCAATCAGCCCCAGCATTTT.

The chain uses TRBV6-5 and TRBJ2-5, with TRBD1 matching over 7 bases. The CDR3 consists of 16 residues. The J segment lost 1 base and the V segment lost 2 bases, leaving 7 bases of the junction unmatched. Germline V gives CDR1 MNHEY, CDR2 SVGAGI. In DNA form, the CDR3 reads TGTGCCAGCAGTTACCGAAAGGACAGGCCCCAAGAGACCCAGTACTTC. Translating gives CASSYRKDRPQETQYF.

The gene calls are TRBV5-4 and TRBJ2-2; D gene unclear. V was clipped by 3 bases and J by 4 bases, with 7 bases between them. This CDR3 has 13 residues. CDR1 is SGHNT and CDR2 is YYREEE in the germline V gene (reference sequence). The CDR3 bases are TGTGCCAGCAGCTACGTCGGCACCGGGGAGCTGTTTTTT. Encoded protein: CASSYVGTGELFF.

This sequence joins TRBV27 and TRBJ2-7; 10 bases line up with TRBD1. The length of the CDR3 is 17 residues. Per the germline V gene, CDR1 is MNHEY and CDR2 is SMNVEV (reference sequence). V was clipped by 0 bases and J by 5 bases; unmatched bases: 10. The CDR3 is CASSLSLTTGGRDEQYF. CDR3 DNA: TGTGCCAGCAGTTTATCCTTAACGACAGGGGGCAGGGACGAGCAGTACTTC.

The rearrangement joins TRBV7-2 to TRBJ1-2; TRBD1 matches 10 bases. The CDR3 spans 16 residues. V was clipped by 6 bases and J by 8 bases; unmatched bases: 15. The germline V gene encodes CDR1 SGHTA and CDR2 FQGNSA. The DNA for the CDR3 is TGTGCCAGCAGTTACCGACAGGGGGCCCTTGTCGGGGGCTACACCTTC. Its protein is CASSYRQGALVGGYTF.

V is TRBV7-2 and J is TRBJ2-2, with 7 bases fitting TRBD2. The J segment lost 2 bases and the V segment lost 8 bases, leaving 5 bases of the junction unmatched. Germline values: CDR1 SGHTA, CDR2 FQGNSA. CDR3 length: 14 residues. The CDR3 reads CASSTSFNTGELFF. For the CDR3, the DNA is TGTGCCAGCTCGACTAGCTTTAACACCGGGGAGCTGTTTTTT.

The V call is TRBV7-8, the J call TRBJ1-5; 7 nucleotides align to TRBD1. Unmatched junction bases numbered 5, after V lost 4 bases and J lost 2 bases. This CDR3 has 15 residues. In germline, CDR1 is SGHVS, CDR2 FQNEAQ. In DNA, the CDR3 is TGTGCCAGCAGCTATGACAGGGCAGGCAATCAGCCCCAGCATTTT. This sequence encodes CASSYDRAGNQPQHF.

This chain links TRBV28 with TRBJ2-2; TRBD2 matches at 9 bases. J gave up 6 bases and V 5 bases, and 7 bases lay outside the gene matches. Germline V gene lookup returns CDR1 MDHEN and CDR2 SYDVKM. The CDR3 covers 15 residues. For the CDR3, the DNA is TGTGCCAGCAGTAGATTAGCGGGAGTGGCCGGGGAGCTGTTTTTT. This encodes CASSRLAGVAGELFF.

This sequence joins TRBV7-9 and TRBJ2-7, with D perhaps matching TRBD1 (5 bases). CDR1 is SEHNR and CDR2 is FQNEAQ in the germline V gene (reference sequence). The CDR3 is made up of 15 amino acids. The V gene lost 1 base and the J gene lost 2 bases, with 12 bases spanning the gap. The CDR3 is CASSLEDAGTYEQYF. The CDR3 nucleotides read TGTGCCAGCAGCTTAGAGGATGCAGGGACCTACGAGCAGTACTTC.

The chain links TRBV19 to TRBJ2-2; the match to TRBD1 covers 8 bases. The CDR3 runs 15 residues. The trim removed 3 bases at V and 6 bases at J, leaving 6 bases unmatched. Germline V gene lookup returns CDR1 LNHDA and CDR2 SQIVND (reference sequence). This CDR3 reads CASSIVTGVPGELFF. The CDR3 nucleotides are TGTGCCAGTAGTATTGTGACAGGGGTCCCCGGGGAGCTGTTTTTT.

The chain is built from TRBV7-9 and TRBJ2-7, with 10 positions matching TRBD1. Germline V gives CDR1 SEHNR, CDR2 FQNEAQ (reference sequence). The CDR3 sequence is 16 residues long. V shed 1 base, J shed 4 bases, and the junction held 7 bases outside the gene matches. Here the CDR3 reads CASSLGGGQGRYEQYF. In nucleotides, the CDR3 is TGTGCCAGCAGCTTAGGGGGGGGACAGGGGCGTTACGAGCAGTACTTC.

This chain joins TRBV28 and TRBJ1-3; 7 bases fit TRBD1. This CDR3 spans 15 amino acids. Germline V gene lookup returns CDR1 MDHEN and CDR2 SYDVKM. The junction had 3 bases not matched to a gene; V was cut back by 4 bases and J by 0 bases. The CDR3 loop reads CASSSGGPSGNTIYF. In DNA form, the CDR3 reads TGTGCCAGCAGTTCAGGGGGACCCTCTGGAAACACCATATATTTT. Looking up the rest from reference TRBV28 and TRBJ1-3 gives the full variable domain: DVKVTQSSRYLVKRTGEKVFLECVQDMDHENMFWYRQDPGLGLRLIYFSYDVKMKEKGDIPEGYSVSREKKERFSLILESASTNQTSMYLCASSSGGPSGNTIYFGEGSWLTVV.

The gene calls are TRBV2 and TRBJ1-3; unclear D gene. V lost 0 bases to trimming and J lost 2 bases, with 5 bases between them. This CDR3 spans 14 amino acids. CDR1 is SNHLY, CDR2 FYNNEI, per germline. The CDR3 loop reads CASSEASAGNTIYF. Here the CDR3 DNA reads TGTGCCAGCAGTGAAGCGTCGGCTGGAAACACCATATATTTT.

V and J are TRBV5-6 and TRBJ2-7; D is perhaps TRBD1 (6 bases). Per germline, CDR1 SGHDT and CDR2 YYEEEE. V was cut by 3 bases and J by 4 bases, with 14 bases left in between. CDR3 length: 14 residues. CDR3 protein: CASSSPGTQYEQYF. In nucleotides, the CDR3 is TGTGCCAGCAGCTCACCCGGGACACAATACGAGCAGTACTTC.

The chain uses TRBV6-5 and TRBJ2-5; D might be TRBD2 (6 bases). Trimming removed 3 bases at V and 4 bases at J, with 12 bases between. CDR1 MNHEY and CDR2 SVGAGI come from the germline V gene. This CDR3 comprises 14 residues. The CDR3 DNA reads TGTGCCAGCAGTTATTCCCAGGGAGGAGAGACCCAGTACTTC. It encodes CASSYSQGGETQYF.